The 16 T cell receptor beta chains presented below share a single source sample, sequenced in a study of regulatory T cells in long-lasting Graves disease. Combining iRepertoire HTBI primers with Arm-PCR of CDR3 regions, the authors built TCR beta libraries. TCRdb redid the calling of the multiplex PCR reads with MiXCR, one entry per CDR3 protein. The sample includes about 470,000 distinct CDR3 sequences, about 22% of them seen just once. Time point meaning: persistent/refractory GD, antithyroid drugs over 5 years with positive TRAb. RNA from PBMCs was the source of the TCR library. The sample in question was peripheral blood mononuclear cells (PBMCs), obtained when the disease was refractory, from a patient treated with antithyroid drugs. The receptors originated from a female donor with Graves disease.

In this sample, this clonotype turned up many times. J is TRBJ1-5 and V is TRBV10-3, with 8 bases fitting TRBD1. V shed 3 bases, J shed 4 bases, and the junction held 5 bases outside the gene matches. This CDR3 contains 15 residues. Germline V lookup: CDR1 ENHRY, CDR2 SYGVKD. The CDR3 nucleotides are TGTGCCATCAGTGAAAGGCAGGGGGCAAATCAGCCCCAGCATTTT. Residues: CAISERQGANQPQHF.

This clonotype was found many times. The chain couples TRBV12-3 or TRBV12-4 to TRBJ2-5, with D possibly matching TRBD2 (5 bases). Trimming removed 5 bases at V and 1 base at J, with 14 bases between. CDR3 length: 15 amino acids. The CDR3 DNA reads as TGTGCCAGCAGTGCCCCACCTAGCAGCCAAGAGACCCAGTACTTC. Amino acid sequence: CASSAPPSSQETQYF.

V usage is TRBV5-5 and J usage is TRBJ2-7; D ambiguous. The CDR3 runs to 16 residues. V was pared by 1 base and J by 7 bases, with 21 bases between. In germline, CDR1 is SGHKS, CDR2 YYEKEE (reference sequence). Written as DNA, the CDR3 is TGTGCCAGCAGCTTGCTTTCGAGGACCGCGGCGCGTGAGCAGTACTTC. Amino acids: CASSLLSRTAAREQYF. The full variable domain, with the rest looked up from reference TRBV5-5 and TRBJ2-7, is DAGVTQSPTHLIKTRGQQVTLRCSPISGHKSVSWYQQVLGQGPQFIFQYYEKEERGRGNFPDRFSARQFPNYSSELNVNALLLGDSALYLCASSLLSRTAAREQYFGPGTRLTVT.

The chain couples TRBV19 to TRBJ1-6; D is undetermined. The ends were cut back, 4 bases at V and 7 bases at J, with 17 bases in the middle. Per germline, CDR1 LNHDA and CDR2 SQIVND (reference sequence). This CDR3 has 16 amino acids. The CDR3 reads CASSRVGDPGNSPLHF. Written as DNA, the CDR3 is TGTGCCAGTAGTAGGGTCGGGGATCCGGGAAATTCACCCCTCCACTTT.

The V gene is TRBV18, the J gene TRBJ2-7, with D perhaps TRBD1 or TRBD2 (6 bases each). The CDR3 has 15 amino acids. CDR1 KGHSH and CDR2 LQKENI come from the germline V gene. V was trimmed by 3 bases and J by 3 bases, leaving 15 bases between them. CDR3 loop: CASSPVWGAGYEQYF. CDR3 nucleotide sequence: TGTGCCAGCTCACCGGTCTGGGGGGCAGGCTACGAGCAGTACTTC.

In this sample, this clonotype turned up a few times. The chain recombines TRBV10-2 with TRBJ2-5; TRBD2 matches at 10 bases. In germline, CDR1 is WSHSY, CDR2 SAAADI. This CDR3 contains 17 residues. Losses at the gene ends were 2 bases for V and 3 bases for J; bases not matched to a gene: 9. CDR3 loop: CASSETPSGSLEETQYF. The DNA for the CDR3 is TGCGCCAGCAGTGAGACGCCTAGCGGGAGTTTAGAAGAGACCCAGTACTTC.

V gene TRBV2 combines with J gene TRBJ1-1; D unresolved. With 3 bases removed from V and 0 bases from J, the gap between germline ends came to 8 bases. The CDR3 spans 14 residues. CDR1 is SNHLY, CDR2 FYNNEI, per germline. CDR3 bases: TGTGCCAGCAGTGACTTACAGATGAACACTGAAGCTTTCTTT. Translated: CASSDLQMNTEAFF.

This chain connects TRBV7-8 to TRBJ2-3, with TRBD2 matching 10 bases. Germline V lookup: CDR1 SGHVS, CDR2 FQNEAQ. With 6 bases clipped from V and 7 bases from J, the junction kept 16 bases outside the gene matches. This CDR3 has 17 amino acids. The CDR3 DNA follows: TGTGCCAGCAGGCCTCCGTTTAGCGGGGGGCCGATGAATACGCAGTATTTT. This codes for CASRPPFSGGPMNTQYF.

The chain joins TRBV3-2 to TRBJ2-1; TRBD1, the table's D call, lacks a check against the DNA. TRBV3-2 is designated a pseudogene. The CDR3 totals 15 residues. CDR3 coding DNA: TGTGCCAGCAGCCCCGAGGACAGGGTGGAGAATGAGCAGTTCTTC. Its translation: CASSPEDRVENEQFF.

V and J are TRBV2 and TRBJ1-5; 9 nucleotides align to TRBD1. Germline assignment: CDR1 SNHLY and CDR2 FYNNEI. V lost 1 base to trimming and J lost 2 bases; unmatched junction nucleotides: 6. The CDR3 has 17 residues. CDR3 nucleotide sequence: TGTGCCAGCAGTGAAGTTGTACAGGGGGCGGGCAATCAGCCCCAGCATTTT. As protein: CASSEVVQGAGNQPQHF. The whole variable domain, remainder taken from reference TRBV2 and TRBJ1-5, is EPEVTQTPSHQVTQMGQEVILRCVPISNHLYFYWYRQILGQKVEFLVSFYNNEISEKSEIFDDQFSVERPDGSNFTLKIRSTKLEDSAMYFCASSEVVQGAGNQPQHFGDGTRLSIL.

There are many counts of this clonotype. V usage is TRBV7-8 and J usage is TRBJ2-5; TRBD2 is a possible D gene (7 bases). V shed 5 bases and J shed 0 bases, with 16 bases lying between them. The CDR3 totals 16 residues. Germline V gene lookup returns CDR1 SGHVS and CDR2 FQNEAQ. For the CDR3, the DNA is TGTGCCAGCAGCCCCCGGGGGGCGGGAGACCAAGAGACCCAGTACTTC. It specifies CASSPRGAGDQETQYF.

V gene TRBV7-9 combines with J gene TRBJ2-2; tentatively, D is TRBD1 (6 bases). The germline V gene has CDR1 SEHNR and CDR2 FQNEAQ (reference sequence). The CDR3 runs 14 residues. The V gene lost 6 bases and the J gene lost 6 bases, with 14 bases spanning the gap. As DNA, the CDR3 is TGTGCCAGCAGAGAACAGGGTCTGGCCGGGGAGCTGTTTTTT. The encoded protein is CASREQGLAGELFF.

The sample holds a few counts of this clonotype. The chain joins TRBV28 to TRBJ1-1; a weak D match, TRBD1 (6 bases). The CDR3 consists of 14 residues. CDR1 MDHEN and CDR2 SYDVKM come from the germline V gene. V lost 4 bases and J 8 bases, leaving 17 bases between the germline ends. The CDR3 DNA is TGTGCCAGCAGTTCTCCTGGGGGGGGGGCAGAAGCTTTCTTT. This translates into CASSSPGGGAEAFF.

There are many counts of this clonotype. V usage is TRBV3-1 and J usage is TRBJ2-5; D not resolved. V was pared by 1 base and J by 3 bases, with 6 bases between. The CDR3 consists of 13 residues. The germline V gene encodes CDR1 LGHDT and CDR2 YNNKEL (reference sequence). In DNA, the CDR3 is TGTGCCAGCAGCCAAGCCAGCAAAGAGACCCAGTACTTC. It specifies CASSQASKETQYF.

This clonotype was recorded many times. The rearrangement joins TRBV18 to TRBJ2-5, with 7 bases that match TRBD1. The CDR3 is made up of 13 amino acids. After removal of 6 bases from V and 5 bases from J, the junction contained 6 bases not matched to a gene. Germline CDR1 reads KGHSH; CDR2 reads LQKENI. As DNA, the CDR3 is TGTGCCAGCTCCCGGGGACAGACCGAGACCCAGTACTTC. Its translation: CASSRGQTETQYF.

This clonotype occurred many times. This chain joins TRBV28 and TRBJ1-5; TRBD1 might be the D (5 bases). Germline V CDR1 and CDR2: MDHEN, SYDVKM. The CDR3 totals 13 residues. Trimming took off 8 bases at V and 5 bases at J, with 13 bases between the two ends. For the CDR3, the DNA is TGTGCCAGCTGCATCCAGGGACATCAGCCCCAGCATTTT. It specifies CASCIQGHQPQHF.